Shown below are 27 T cell receptor beta chains from a single sample sequenced in a study of chemoradiotherapy in HPV16-positive cancers. Sequencing was performed with immunoSEQ multiplex PCR; in TCRdb, only in-frame clones are kept and a portion is missing. Among about 5,100 clones listed, roughly 79% were seen once. The sequencing used tumor tissue, collected from a patient who underwent chemoradiotherapy. These receptors were obtained from a human donor with HPV-associated anogenital cancer.

V usage is TRBV28 and J usage is TRBJ1-5, with D unresolved. Per germline, CDR1 MDHEN and CDR2 SYDVKM. With 7 bases removed from V and 0 bases from J, the gap between germline ends came to 7 bases. The CDR3 is 13 amino acids. CDR3 residues: CASKGYSNQPQHF. Written as DNA, the CDR3 is TGTGCCAGCAAGGGTTATAGCAATCAGCCCCAGCATTTT. Filled out from reference TRBV28 and TRBJ1-5, the complete variable domain reads DVKVTQSSRYLVKRTGEKVFLECVQDMDHENMFWYRQDPGLGLRLIYFSYDVKMKEKGDIPEGYSVSREKKERFSLILESASTNQTSMYLCASKGYSNQPQHFGDGTRLSIL.

As for this clone: Other DNA sequences in this specimen translate into the identical CDR3. The J gene is TRBJ1-2, the V gene TRBV5-1; maybe TRBD1 (5 bases). The CDR3 spans 14 residues. Deletions cut 0 bases from V and 3 bases from J, with 9 bases between. CDR1 and CDR2 from the germline V gene are SGHRS and YFSETQ. Here the CDR3 reads CASSLAGGDYGYTF. DNA of the CDR3: TGCGCCAGCAGCTTGGCCGGGGGGGACTATGGCTACACCTTC.

This clone was seen only a few times. This chain joins TRBV9 and TRBJ1-3; 8 bases line up with TRBD1. Germline V gene lookup returns CDR1 SGDLS and CDR2 YYNGEE. V lost 0 bases and J lost 0; bases outside the gene matches: 8. This CDR3 spans 18 amino acids. The CDR3 sequence: CASSVGGQARSSGNTIYF. CDR3 DNA sequence: TGTGCCAGCAGCGTAGGGGGACAGGCGCGAAGCTCTGGAAACACCATATATTTT.

The rearrangement joins TRBV4-1 to TRBJ2-7; tentatively, D is TRBD2 (6 bases). There are 15 residues in the CDR3. V lost 1 base to trimming and J lost 4 bases, with 14 bases between them. Germline values: CDR1 MGHRA, CDR2 YSYEKL. The CDR3 DNA is TGCGCCAGCAGCCAAGGTACGGGGGATCGGTACGAGCAGTACTTC. This sequence encodes CASSQGTGDRYEQYF.

The rearrangement links TRBV7-8 to TRBJ1-2; D perhaps matches TRBD1 (5 bases). The CDR3 consists of 17 residues. In germline, CDR1 is SGHVS, CDR2 FQNEAQ. The V end was cut by 2 bases, the J end by 4 bases, with 20 bases between. CDR3 region: CASSLPTAHYTSYGYTF. In nucleotides, the CDR3 is TGTGCCAGCAGCTTACCGACAGCCCATTACACCTCCTATGGCTACACCTTC.

The chain has TRBV14 and TRBJ1-4; no clear D. V was pared by 8 bases and J by 7 bases, with 11 bases between. The CDR3 length is 12 residues. Germline CDR1 reads SGHDN; CDR2 reads FVKESK. CDR3 in DNA: TGTGCCAGCCGTCTCACGGGTGAAAAACTGTTTTTT. Encoded protein: CASRLTGEKLFF.

The chain links TRBV28 to TRBJ1-2, with no clear D. This CDR3 has 14 residues. The V end was cut by 3 bases, the J end by 1 base, with 9 bases between. Germline V gene sequence: CDR1 MDHEN, CDR2 SYDVKM. The CDR3 bases are TGTGCCAGCAGTTTTCGGGGAGATAACTATGGCTACACCTTC. This gives the protein CASSFRGDNYGYTF.

The rearrangement joins TRBV10-2 to TRBJ1-2; no definite D call. This CDR3 is built from 11 residues. V was clipped by 8 bases and J by 4 bases, with 8 bases between them. The germline V gene has CDR1 WSHSY and CDR2 SAAADI. The CDR3 is CASGQSYGYTF. As DNA, the CDR3 is TGCGCCAGCGGGCAATCCTATGGCTACACCTTC.

The chain employs TRBV6-5 and TRBJ1-1, with TRBD1 matching 7 bases. V was pared by 4 bases and J by 1 base, with 9 bases of the junction left unmatched. Germline lookup yields CDR1 MNHEY and CDR2 SVGAGI. The CDR3 has 16 residues. The CDR3 sequence is CASSLVPGQPNTEAFF. Here the CDR3 DNA reads TGTGCCAGCAGTTTGGTGCCGGGACAGCCGAACACTGAAGCTTTCTTT.

V usage is TRBV2 and J usage is TRBJ2-7; D gene ambiguous. Trimming left V 11 bases short and J 5 bases short, with 19 bases between. The CDR3 has 13 residues. The germline gives CDR1 SNHLY, CDR2 FYNNEI. The CDR3 protein is CAARRSSRDEQYF. Here the CDR3 DNA reads TGTGCCGCAAGACGATCTTCTAGGGACGAGCAGTACTTC.

This clone was seen only a few times. The chain recombines TRBV19 with TRBJ1-2; D is unresolved. V lost 3 bases to trimming and J lost 4 bases, with 9 bases between them. CDR1 is LNHDA, CDR2 SQIVND, per germline (reference sequence). This CDR3 spans 13 amino acids. The CDR3 reads CASSIALTYGYTF. DNA for the CDR3: TGTGCCAGTAGTATCGCCTTGACCTATGGCTACACCTTC.

The chain recombines TRBV9 with TRBJ2-7, with TRBD2 matching over 11 bases. This CDR3 spans 17 amino acids. Germline V gives CDR1 SGDLS, CDR2 YYNGEE. J lost 5 bases, V lost 0 bases, and 10 bases had no gene match. The CDR3 sequence is CASSVAASGGPGDEQYF. DNA of the CDR3: TGTGCCAGCAGCGTAGCGGCTAGCGGGGGGCCAGGAGACGAGCAGTACTTC.

The chain recombines TRBV5-1 with TRBJ2-3; no reliable D call. Germline V gene sequence: CDR1 SGHRS, CDR2 YFSETQ. The CDR3 totals 13 residues. Between the trimmed V and J ends, which lost 7 bases and 0 bases, there was a span of 9 bases. The CDR3 loop reads CASSSGSTDTQYF. The CDR3, as DNA: TGCGCCAGCTCTTCCGGGAGCACAGATACGCAGTATTTT.

The J gene is TRBJ1-2, the V gene TRBV6-1; the match to TRBD1 covers 10 bases. Per the germline V gene, CDR1 is MNHNS and CDR2 is SASEGT. Trimming at V came to 5 bases and at J to 5 bases, leaving 8 bases not matched to a gene. This CDR3 is built from 15 residues. The CDR3 DNA reads as TGTGCCAGCAGTCTGACAGGGGGCGTTCATTATGGCTACACCTTC. Translating gives CASSLTGGVHYGYTF.

This chain joins TRBV5-1 and TRBJ2-5, with 9 positions matching TRBD2. CDR3 size: 15 residues. Per germline, CDR1 SGHRS and CDR2 YFSETQ. Germline trimming cut 2 bases from V and 2 bases from J; bases unmatched to any gene: 4. CDR3 DNA sequence: TGCGCCAGCAGCTTTAAGGCGGGAGGGCAAGAGACCCAGTACTTC. It codes for CASSFKAGGQETQYF.

The V and J genes are TRBV7-2 and TRBJ2-3; no reliable D call. There are 13 residues in the CDR3. The germline gives CDR1 SGHTA, CDR2 FQGNSA. V shed 1 base and J shed 2 bases, with 4 bases lying between them. The CDR3 reads CASSLEVTDTQYF. The CDR3 DNA reads as TGTGCCAGCAGCTTAGAAGTCACAGATACGCAGTATTTT.

This chain joins TRBV5-4 and TRBJ2-5; 13 nucleotides agree with TRBD2. This CDR3 comprises 17 residues. Germline-derived CDR1 and CDR2 are SGHNT and YYREEE (reference sequence). The ends lost 5 bases at V and 2 bases at J; junction bases unmatched: 9. CDR3 nucleotide sequence: TGTGCCAGCAGTTCCCGGACTAGCGGGGGATTTCAAGAGACCCAGTACTTC. It is translated as CASSSRTSGGFQETQYF.

The chain carries TRBV30 and TRBJ1-1, with 10 nucleotides matching TRBD1. The germline V gene has CDR1 GTSNPN and CDR2 SVGIG (reference sequence). This CDR3 is built from 20 residues. V gave up 0 bases and J gave up 5 bases; unmatched junction bases: 21. CDR3 coding DNA: TGTGCCTGGAGTGTCAGTATCTTTAATAGGGACAGGGGTCCTCCTACTGAAGCTTTCTTT. It specifies CAWSVSIFNRDRGPPTEAFF.

The rearrangement uses TRBV6-5 and TRBJ1-5, with D tentatively TRBD1 (6 bases). The CDR3 has 14 residues. The ends were cut back, 5 bases at V and 6 bases at J, with 14 bases in the middle. Germline assignment: CDR1 MNHEY and CDR2 SVGAGI. CDR3 DNA sequence: TGTGCCAGCAGTGCACAACAGGGCCCTCAGCCCCAGCATTTT. Translating gives CASSAQQGPQPQHF.

This chain links TRBV9 with TRBJ2-1; TRBD2 matches at 13 bases. Germline lookup yields CDR1 SGDLS and CDR2 YYNGEE. J lost 8 bases, V lost 3 bases, and 11 bases had no gene match. CDR3 size: 17 residues. CDR3 bases: TGTGCCAGCAGCGATCGGACTAGCGGGGGAAAAGAGGATGAGCAGTTCTTC. It encodes CASSDRTSGGKEDEQFF.

This clone was seen a few times. V is TRBV2 and J is TRBJ1-2, with D hard to call. Looked up from germline, CDR1 is SNHLY and CDR2 is FYNNEI. The CDR3 loop spans 14 amino acids. V lost 6 bases and J lost 0, with 11 bases in between. For the CDR3, the DNA is TGTGCCAGCAGCGATCGGGCTTCTAACTATGGCTACACCTTC. Translation gives CASSDRASNYGYTF.

J is TRBJ2-7 and V is TRBV7-6; tentatively, D is TRBD1 (8 bases). Germline values: CDR1 SGHVS, CDR2 FNYEAQ. V was shortened by 5 bases and J by 6 bases, with 11 bases between the two germline ends. CDR3 length: 12 residues. The CDR3 coding sequence is TGTGCCAGCAGCAACAGGGGGGGCGAGCAGTACTTC. It translates to CASSNRGGEQYF.

The V call is TRBV18, the J call TRBJ1-5; D remains unclear. The CDR3 has 14 amino acids. The V end was cut by 3 bases, the J end by 7 bases, with 13 bases between. Per germline, CDR1 KGHSH and CDR2 LQKENI. The CDR3 bases are TGTGCCAGCTCACCGGAGGGTGCCTCGCAGCCCCAGCATTTT. This encodes CASSPEGASQPQHF.

The chain joins TRBV7-8 to TRBJ2-7; D is undetermined. The CDR3 runs to 15 residues. Germline V gene data show CDR1 as SGHVS and CDR2 as FQNEAQ. V shed 1 base and J shed 0 bases, with 10 bases lying between them. The CDR3 loop reads CASSLVPGSSYEQYF. The CDR3 DNA sequence: TGTGCCAGCAGCTTAGTGCCAGGCAGCTCCTACGAGCAGTACTTC.

The chain carries TRBV7-9 and TRBJ2-2, with TRBD1 matching 11 bases. Germline V gene lookup returns CDR1 SEHNR and CDR2 FQNEAQ (reference sequence). The CDR3 runs 17 residues. The V gene end was trimmed by 5 bases and the J gene end by 4 bases; junction bases not matched to a gene: 9. CDR3 in amino acids: CASSPRTGGYGTGELFF. The DNA for the CDR3 is TGTGCCAGCAGCCCCCGGACAGGGGGCTATGGCACCGGGGAGCTGTTTTTT.

The genes are TRBV5-1 and TRBJ2-7; possibly TRBD2 for D (6 bases). Germline V gene sequence: CDR1 SGHRS, CDR2 YFSETQ. This CDR3 is built from 15 residues. Trimming removed 7 bases from V and 2 bases from J, with 19 bases in between. The CDR3 is CASSLGAGSPYEQYF. The CDR3 DNA reads as TGCGCCAGCTCCCTTGGGGCGGGAAGCCCCTACGAGCAGTACTTC.

The chain couples TRBV9 to TRBJ1-2; TRBD1 matches 7 bases. The J segment lost 0 bases and the V segment lost 5 bases, leaving 10 bases of the junction unmatched. This CDR3 is built from 16 residues. Per germline, CDR1 SGDLS and CDR2 YYNGEE. Written as DNA, the CDR3 is TGTGCCAGCAGTCAGCAACAGGGGACTTCTAACTATGGCTACACCTTC. This translates into CASSQQQGTSNYGYTF.